The present entry profiles one T cell receptor (beta chain) with its context. Its antigen remains unknown. The sequenced template was cDNA made from the entire isolated RNA. Repertoires were generated with immunoSEQ multiplex PCR, while TCRdb's copy carries only in-frame clones and drops some. Among almost 350,000 clones listed, 15% to 20% were seen once. The sample originates from a study of beta chain features in type 1 diabetes. Stem cell-like memory, regulatory, central memory and naive CD4+ cells were sorted via CD45RO/CCR7/CD25/CD127/CD95/CD27. Purity (above 98%) was reached by all sorted populations. Trimming pared 4 bases from V and 12 bases from J, leaving 13 bases between. This CDR3 is built from 13 residues. Germline CDR1 SGHTA, CDR2 FQGNSA. Whole-study results and caveats: Type 1 diabetes patients showed fewer insertions and more deletions at VDJ junctions. With patients and controls alike, PCR might favor shorter templates to an equal degree.

V usage is TRBV7-2 and J usage is TRBJ1-6, with a possible D match to TRBD1 (6 bases). This receptor was taken from a young woman in good health. What was sequenced was naive CD4+ T cells from blood. The CDR3 spells CASSSGQRQPLHF. The DNA of the CDR3 is TGTGCCAGCAGCTCCGGACAGAGGCAACCCCTCCACTTT. The full variable domain, completed using reference TRBV7-2 and TRBJ1-6, is GAGVSQSPSNKVTEKGKDVELRCDPISGHTALYWYRQSLGQGLEFLIYFQGNSAPDKSGLPSDRFSAERTGGSVSTLTIQRTQQEDSAVYLCASSSGQRQPLHFGNGTRLTVT.